The 30 T cell receptor beta chains in this list originate from one sample, sequenced in a study of T cells after yellow fever vaccination. Via MiXCR, TCRdb re-called the 5' RACE reads, giving one row per CDR3 protein. The data hold about 330,000 distinct CDR3 sequences, with roughly 3.9% observed a single time. The source was PBMCs, collected 5 days after the yellow fever booster vaccination. Source of these receptors: a man aged 18 to 30 who received the YFV17D yellow fever vaccine.

In its sample, this clonotype was seen many times. CDR3 in DNA: TGTGCCAGTACCACCCAATACGGGACTGAAGCTTTCTTT. This sequence encodes CASTTQYGTEAFF. The gene calls are TRBV19 and TRBJ1-1, with D hard to call. This CDR3 region has 13 residues. The V gene lost 7 bases and the J gene lost 5 bases, with 14 bases spanning the gap. The germline V gene encodes CDR1 LNHDA and CDR2 SQIVND (reference sequence). The complete variable domain, with remaining parts taken from reference TRBV19 and TRBJ1-1, reads DGGITQSPKYLFRKEGQNVTLSCEQNLNHDAMYWYRQDPGQGLRLIYYSQIVNDFQKGDIAEGYSVSREKKESFPLTVTSAQKNPTAFYLCASTTQYGTEAFFGQGTRLTVV.

Only a few counts were recorded for this clonotype. The J gene is TRBJ2-1, the V gene TRBV6-2 or TRBV6-3; tentative D call: TRBD2 (5 bases). V was shortened by 2 bases and J by 2 bases, with 16 bases between the two germline ends. Germline V lookup: CDR1 MNHEY, CDR2 SVGEGT. There are 17 residues in the CDR3. The DNA for the CDR3 is TGTGCCAGCAGTTACCTTCCCCCCGGAGGCGCCTACAATGAGCAGTTCTTC. Translated: CASSYLPPGGAYNEQFF.

This clonotype was counted between two and nine times. The chain couples TRBV6-1 to TRBJ2-5, with 7 bases that match TRBD1. The CDR3 consists of 15 residues. Germline trimming cut 0 bases from V and 4 bases from J; bases unmatched to any gene: 5. CDR1 is MNHNS and CDR2 is SASEGT in the germline V gene. CDR3 loop: CASSEALTGPETQYF. The CDR3 nucleotides are TGTGCCAGCAGTGAAGCCTTGACAGGGCCAGAGACCCAGTACTTC.

At least ten counts were recorded for this clonotype. V gene TRBV7-8 combines with J gene TRBJ2-1; 7 positions agree with TRBD1. Germline trimming cut 6 bases from V and 0 bases from J; bases unmatched to any gene: 11. The CDR3 consists of 17 residues. In germline, CDR1 is SGHVS, CDR2 FQNEAQ. The CDR3: CASRPLWTGSSYNEQFF. The CDR3 DNA reads TGTGCCAGCAGACCACTCTGGACAGGAAGCTCCTACAATGAGCAGTTCTTC.

This clonotype was seen ten or more times. V and J are TRBV10-3 and TRBJ2-7; TRBD1 matches at 10 bases. CDR3 size: 15 residues. J lost 4 bases, V lost 10 bases, and 13 bases had no gene match. CDR1 and CDR2 from the germline V gene are ENHRY and SYGVKD. The CDR3 sequence: CATQDRDRGGYEQYV. As DNA, the CDR3 is TGTGCCACCCAGGACCGGGACAGGGGAGGATACGAGCAGTACGTC.

This clonotype was seen a handful of times. This rearrangement joins TRBV4-3 to TRBJ2-3, with TRBD2 matching 14 bases. The CDR3 is 17 amino acids. V trimming: 1 base; J trimming: 4 bases; junction bases outside the gene matches: 4. The germline CDR1 and CDR2 sequences are LGHNA and YSLEER. The CDR3 DNA reads TGCGCCAGCAGCCAAGGACTAGCGGGGGGGCGGGCAGATACGCAGTATTTT. This codes for CASSQGLAGGRADTQYF.

This clonotype was observed a few times. The chain links TRBV7-9 to TRBJ2-7, with 7 bases lining up with TRBD1. V was clipped by 0 bases and J by 2 bases; unmatched bases: 7. CDR1 SEHNR and CDR2 FQNEAQ come from the germline V gene (reference sequence). CDR3 size: 16 residues. CDR3 region: CASSLASTGQTYEQYV. DNA for the CDR3: TGTGCCAGCAGCTTAGCCTCGACAGGGCAGACCTACGAGCAGTACGTC.

This clonotype was counted a few times. J is TRBJ1-1 and V is TRBV5-4, with 7 bases that match TRBD1. The germline gives CDR1 SGHNT, CDR2 YYREEE (reference sequence). This CDR3 is 14 amino acids long. Trimming removed 9 bases from V and 1 base from J; junction bases left unmatched: 9. The CDR3 region is CATLPDRANTEAFF. CDR3 nucleotide sequence: TGTGCCACCCTCCCCGACAGGGCGAACACTGAAGCTTTCTTT.

This clonotype showed up just a few times. The chain carries TRBV5-1 and TRBJ2-5, with D perhaps TRBD1 (6 bases). This CDR3 comprises 14 residues. V gave up 5 bases and J gave up 4 bases, with 15 bases separating them. Germline CDR1 and CDR2: SGHRS and YFSETQ. The CDR3 region is CASSPARGRETQYF. The CDR3 DNA reads as TGCGCCAGCAGTCCTGCCAGGGGACGAGAGACCCAGTACTTC. The full variable domain, in which reference TRBV5-1 and TRBJ2-5 provide the parts outside the CDR3, is KAGVTQTPRYLIKTRGQQVTLSCSPISGHRSVSWYQQTPGQGLQFLFEYFSETQRNKGNFPGRFSGRQFSNSRSEMNVSTLELGDSALYLCASSPARGRETQYFGPGTRLLVL.

In its sample, this clonotype was seen many times. J is TRBJ2-2 and V is TRBV20-1, with D tentatively TRBD2 (6 bases). Germline V CDR1 and CDR2: DFQATT, SNEGSKA (reference sequence). V shed 3 bases and J shed 0 bases, with 23 bases lying between them. CDR3 length: 19 amino acids. The CDR3 sequence: CSARRRVGGNLANTGELFF. As DNA, the CDR3 is TGCAGTGCTAGGCGCAGGGTGGGGGGTAACCTCGCGAACACCGGGGAGCTGTTTTTT.

A few counts support this clonotype. V and J are TRBV4-1 and TRBJ2-1, with TRBD2 as a possible D gene (5 bases). There are 15 residues in the CDR3. V lost 4 bases, J lost 3 bases, and 13 bases lay in between. CDR1 MGHRA and CDR2 YSYEKL come from the germline V gene. The CDR3 loop is CASSRQLDFYNEQFF. The CDR3 bases are TGCGCCAGCAGCCGTCAGCTGGACTTCTACAATGAGCAGTTCTTC.

This chain joins TRBV12-5 and TRBJ2-3, with D perhaps given as TRBD1 or TRBD2 (5 bases each). The CDR3 covers 14 residues. The germline CDR1 and CDR2 sequences are LGHNT and FRNRAP. The V gene lost 6 bases and the J gene lost 1 base, with 11 bases spanning the gap. The CDR3 here is CASGLRGRTDTQYF. Here the CDR3 DNA reads TGTGCTAGTGGCCTCCGGGGCCGCACAGATACGCAGTATTTT.

This clonotype has ten or more counts. The chain uses TRBV6-1 and TRBJ2-6; D is possibly TRBD1 (6 bases). The V gene lost 10 bases and the J gene lost 0 bases, with 16 bases spanning the gap. Germline V gene data show CDR1 as MNHNS and CDR2 as SASEGT. The CDR3 runs 16 residues. The DNA for the CDR3 is TGTGCCACCCTGGGCCAGGGGAGCTCTGGGGCCAACGTCCTGACTTTC. It is translated as CATLGQGSSGANVLTF.

The sample holds a few counts of this clonotype. The J gene is TRBJ2-2, the V gene TRBV5-1, with D possibly matching TRBD1 (6 bases). V lost 0 bases and J lost 2, with 11 bases in between. Germline values: CDR1 SGHRS, CDR2 YFSETQ. The CDR3 length is 16 residues. The CDR3: CASSLDDRINTGELFF. In DNA, the CDR3 is TGCGCCAGCAGCTTGGACGACAGGATTAACACCGGGGAGCTGTTTTTT.

In this sample, this clonotype turned up a few times. This sequence joins TRBV20-1 and TRBJ1-1, with no clear D. Germline-derived CDR1 and CDR2 are DFQATT and SNEGSKA (reference sequence). The CDR3 is made up of 12 amino acids. The V and J ends lost 3 bases and 4 bases respectively, with 9 bases between them. CDR3 in DNA: TGCAGTGCTAGGATCCGTGGCACTGAAGCTTTCTTT. Residues: CSARIRGTEAFF.

The chain joins TRBV20-1 to TRBJ1-2; TRBD1 matches at 7 bases. Germline V gene lookup returns CDR1 DFQATT and CDR2 SNEGSKA (reference sequence). V was pared by 1 base and J by 3 bases, with 17 bases of the junction left unmatched. The CDR3 loop spans 18 amino acids. CDR3 region: CSARGVIRDRHNDYGYTF. DNA of the CDR3: TGCAGTGCTAGAGGTGTTATACGGGACAGACATAACGACTATGGCTACACCTTC.

This clonotype has just a few counts. This chain uses TRBV28 with TRBJ1-1, with 7 positions matching TRBD1. Germline values: CDR1 MDHEN, CDR2 SYDVKM. J was trimmed by 6 bases and V by 4 bases; bases with no gene match: 14. The CDR3 extends over 16 amino acids. The DNA of the CDR3 is TGTGCCAGCAGTTCTCCCACGGCGGGACAGTCACCTGAAGCTTTCTTT. It yields the protein CASSSPTAGQSPEAFF. The full variable domain, with the rest looked up from reference TRBV28 and TRBJ1-1, is DVKVTQSSRYLVKRTGEKVFLECVQDMDHENMFWYRQDPGLGLRLIYFSYDVKMKEKGDIPEGYSVSREKKERFSLILESASTNQTSMYLCASSSPTAGQSPEAFFGQGTRLTVV.

V is TRBV6-1 and J is TRBJ2-7; TRBD2 agrees at 9 bases. The CDR3 spans 16 residues. Germline V gives CDR1 MNHNS, CDR2 SASEGT. Trimming cost V 8 bases and J 7 bases; bases outside gene matches: 18. The CDR3 region is CASGPASGAKYVEQYV. As DNA, the CDR3 is TGTGCCAGCGGTCCGGCTAGCGGGGCCAAATACGTGGAGCAGTACGTC.

This clonotype showed up many times. One junction end does not reproduce the germline sequence, and a read error may be involved. The rearrangement joins TRBV12-5 to TRBJ2-5; 12 bases are shared with TRBD2. In germline, CDR1 is LGHNT, CDR2 FRNRAP. This CDR3 is 17 amino acids long. In DNA, the CDR3 is TGTGCTAGTGGTCAACTAGCGGGGGGAATAAATGAAGAGAGCCAGTACTTC. Translating it yields CASGQLAGGINEESQYF.

This clonotype was observed once. V usage is TRBV28 and J usage is TRBJ1-5, with D tentatively TRBD1 (5 bases). Germline V gene data show CDR1 as MDHEN and CDR2 as SYDVKM. The V gene lost 3 bases and the J gene lost 11 bases, with 17 bases spanning the gap. CDR3 length: 14 residues. The CDR3 loop reads CASSFTQGGQAQHF. Here the CDR3 DNA reads TGTGCCAGCAGTTTCACCCAGGGAGGACAAGCCCAGCATTTT.

The CDR3 nucleotides are TGTGCCAGTAGTCCATTCCGGGACAGGGGCGGAAACACCATATATTTT. Translating gives CASSPFRDRGGNTIYF. This chain connects TRBV19 to TRBJ1-3; 10 bases align to TRBD1. Germline V gene data show CDR1 as LNHDA and CDR2 as SQIVND (reference sequence). Trimming cost V 5 bases and J 4 bases; bases outside gene matches: 8. The CDR3 totals 16 residues.

This clonotype showed up many times. The chain has TRBV29-1 and TRBJ2-5; D possibly matches TRBD1 or TRBD2 (5 bases each). CDR3 size: 13 residues. Trimming cost V 4 bases and J 4 bases, with 13 bases left between them. The germline CDR1 and CDR2 sequences are SQVTM and ANQGSEA. The CDR3: CSVGAPGGETQYF. CDR3 nucleotide sequence: TGCAGCGTTGGGGCCCCTGGGGGAGAGACCCAGTACTTC.

This chain joins TRBV9 and TRBJ1-1, with D uncertain. Germline values: CDR1 SGDLS, CDR2 YYNGEE. The CDR3 spans 16 residues. Trimming took off 4 bases at V and 5 bases at J, with 21 bases between the two ends. CDR3 in amino acids: CASSPGGRIPGTEAFF. The CDR3 DNA sequence: TGTGCCAGCAGCCCAGGAGGGAGGATCCCCGGGACTGAAGCTTTCTTT.

The chain is built from TRBV5-1 and TRBJ1-5, with D perhaps TRBD1 (5 bases). The CDR3 runs to 15 residues. V was trimmed by 5 bases and J by 4 bases, leaving 16 bases between them. In germline, CDR1 is SGHRS, CDR2 YFSETQ. In nucleotides, the CDR3 is TGCGCCAGCAGTAAAGGGGACGGCCGAAATCAGCCCCAGCATTTT. Translation: CASSKGDGRNQPQHF.

The chain has TRBV5-6 and TRBJ2-7, with D perhaps matching TRBD2 (6 bases). Trimming shortened V by 3 bases and J by 3 bases, and 10 bases separated the two germline ends. Per the germline V gene, CDR1 is SGHDT and CDR2 is YYEEEE. The CDR3 length is 13 residues. The CDR3 bases are TGTGCCAGCAGCTCCCCGGGACTCTACGAGCAGTACGTC. Translated, it gives CASSSPGLYEQYV.

This clonotype was detected a few times. The chain recombines TRBV4-3 with TRBJ2-5, with D hard to call. CDR3 size: 15 residues. V was pared by 0 bases and J by 5 bases, with 13 bases between. Germline V gene data show CDR1 as LGHNA and CDR2 as YSLEER. This CDR3 is CASSQDLDTRETQYF. For the CDR3, the DNA is TGCGCCAGCAGCCAAGATCTCGACACTCGGGAGACCCAGTACTTC.

The V and J genes are TRBV7-2 and TRBJ1-5; a possible D gene is TRBD1 (5 bases). CDR3 length: 15 amino acids. V was trimmed by 2 bases and J by 5 bases, leaving 13 bases between them. Germline CDR1 and CDR2: SGHTA and FQGNSA. The CDR3 bases are TGTGCCAGCAGCTTACTTCTCGGGGCCCATCAGCCCCAGCATTTT. It translates to CASSLLLGAHQPQHF.

The sample holds a few counts of this clonotype. The chain recombines TRBV15 with TRBJ2-1; 7 bases are a match to TRBD1. V lost 4 bases and J lost 4; bases outside the gene matches: 7. The CDR3 has 15 residues. Germline-derived CDR1 and CDR2 are LNHNV and YYDKDF (reference sequence). This CDR3 reads CATSKGDSTYNEQFF. CDR3 in DNA: TGTGCCACCAGCAAGGGGGACAGTACTTACAATGAGCAGTTCTTC.

This clonotype has a handful of counts. The V and J genes are TRBV18 and TRBJ2-2; TRBD2 might be the D (5 bases). CDR1 and CDR2 from the germline V gene are KGHSH and LQKENI. The CDR3 extends over 13 amino acids. Deletions cut 8 bases from V and 6 bases from J, with 13 bases between. CDR3 sequence (DNA): TGTGCCAGCACTAGGCAGGCCTCCGGGGAGCTGTTTTTT. Its translation: CASTRQASGELFF.

The CDR3, as DNA: TGCGCCAGCAGTGACGGCGGGGAAGAGACCCAGTACTTC. It yields the protein CASSDGGEETQYF. V usage is TRBV10-1 and J usage is TRBJ2-5, with a tentative D call TRBD2 (6 bases). This CDR3 contains 13 residues. In germline, CDR1 is WNHNN, CDR2 SYGVQD (reference sequence). V was clipped by 3 bases and J by 3 bases, with 8 bases between them.